Only one count was recorded for the clone carrying this T cell receptor beta chain. Profiling relied on immunoSEQ multiplex PCR, and the TCRdb table lists in-frame clones only, not all of them. The sample yields 150,000 to 200,000 clones, approximately 92% seen once. The data originate from a study of control samples from healthy donors and cancer patients. V was pared by 3 bases and J by 1 base, with 9 bases of the junction left unmatched. The germline V gene has CDR1 MDHEN and CDR2 SYDVKM. The CDR3 extends over 17 amino acids. The sequence was obtained from a man aged 25-45 years in good health. Specimen: blood. The rearrangement uses TRBV28 and TRBJ1-5, with 7 bases lining up with TRBD1. The CDR3: CASSLTRGTESNQPQHF. Here the CDR3 DNA reads TGTGCCAGCAGTTTGACCAGGGGGACGGAGAGCAATCAGCCCCAGCATTTT.